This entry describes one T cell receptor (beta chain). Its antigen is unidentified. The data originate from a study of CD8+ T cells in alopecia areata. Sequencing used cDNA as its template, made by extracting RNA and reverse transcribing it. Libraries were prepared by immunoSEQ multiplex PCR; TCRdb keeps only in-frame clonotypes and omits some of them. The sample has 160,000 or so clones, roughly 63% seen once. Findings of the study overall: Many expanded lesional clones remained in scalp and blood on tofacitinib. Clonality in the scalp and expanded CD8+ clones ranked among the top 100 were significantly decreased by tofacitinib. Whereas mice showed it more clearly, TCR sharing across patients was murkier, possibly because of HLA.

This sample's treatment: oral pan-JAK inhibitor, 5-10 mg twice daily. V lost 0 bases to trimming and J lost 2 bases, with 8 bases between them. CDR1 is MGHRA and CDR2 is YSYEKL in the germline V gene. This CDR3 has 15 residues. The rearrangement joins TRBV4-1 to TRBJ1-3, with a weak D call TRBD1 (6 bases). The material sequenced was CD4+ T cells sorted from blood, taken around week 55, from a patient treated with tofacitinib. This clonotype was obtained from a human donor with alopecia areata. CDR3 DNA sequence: TGCGCCAGCAGCCAAGATTGGACAGCTGGAAACACCATATATTTT. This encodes CASSQDWTAGNTIYF.